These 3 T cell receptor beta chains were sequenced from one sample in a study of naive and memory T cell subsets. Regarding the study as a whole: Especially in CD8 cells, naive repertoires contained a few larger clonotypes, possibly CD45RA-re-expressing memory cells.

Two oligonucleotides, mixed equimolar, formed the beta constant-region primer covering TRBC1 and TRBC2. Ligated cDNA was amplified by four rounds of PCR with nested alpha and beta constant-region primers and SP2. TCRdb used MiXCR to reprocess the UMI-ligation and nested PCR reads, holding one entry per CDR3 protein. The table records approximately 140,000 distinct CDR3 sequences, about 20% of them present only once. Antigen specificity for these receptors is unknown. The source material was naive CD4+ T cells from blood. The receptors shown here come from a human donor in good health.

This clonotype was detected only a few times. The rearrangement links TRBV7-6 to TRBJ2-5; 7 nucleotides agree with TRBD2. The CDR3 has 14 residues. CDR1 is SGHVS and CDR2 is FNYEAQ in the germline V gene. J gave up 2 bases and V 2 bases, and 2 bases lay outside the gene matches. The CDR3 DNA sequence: TGTGCCAGCAGCTTACTAGCGGAGCAAGAGACCCAGTACTTC. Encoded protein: CASSLLAEQETQYF.

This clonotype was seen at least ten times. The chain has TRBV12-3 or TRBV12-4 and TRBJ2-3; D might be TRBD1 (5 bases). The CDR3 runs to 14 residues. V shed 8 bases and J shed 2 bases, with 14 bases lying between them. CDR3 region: CASEAGYLTDTQYF. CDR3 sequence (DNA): TGTGCCAGCGAGGCAGGGTACCTCACAGATACGCAGTATTTT.

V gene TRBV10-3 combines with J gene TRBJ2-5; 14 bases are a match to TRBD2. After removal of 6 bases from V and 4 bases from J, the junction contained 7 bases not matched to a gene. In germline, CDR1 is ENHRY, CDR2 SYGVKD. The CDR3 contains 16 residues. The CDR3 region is CAISGTSGSLGETQYF. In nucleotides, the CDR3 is TGTGCCATCAGCGGGACTAGCGGGAGTTTGGGAGAGACCCAGTACTTC.